One and the same sample provided the 18 T cell receptor beta chains below, sequenced in a study of PD-L1 blockade in urothelial cancer. Indicated time point: peripheral blood 6 weeks after treatment start. Assay used: immunoSEQ multiplex PCR; TCRdb lists only in-frame clones, some missing. The sample includes 29,000 or so clones, roughly three quarters of them seen just once. Material: PBMCs, obtained around atezolizumab (anti-PD-L1) treatment. The receptors originated from a man aged 65 to 79 with urothelial cancer.

This CDR3 is CASNADRGVYEQYF. Here the CDR3 DNA reads TGTGCCAGCAACGCGGACAGGGGGGTCTACGAGCAGTACTTC. The chain has TRBV2 and TRBJ2-7; 10 nucleotides align to TRBD1. Germline assignment: CDR1 SNHLY and CDR2 FYNNEI. The CDR3 is made up of 14 amino acids. Losses at the gene ends were 7 bases for V and 3 bases for J; bases not matched to a gene: 6.

By its share, this clone is medium-sized. The chain uses TRBV5-6 and TRBJ2-5; TRBD2 matches at 9 bases. This CDR3 spans 14 amino acids. Germline V gene data show CDR1 as SGHDT and CDR2 as YYEEEE. The J segment lost 5 bases and the V segment lost 2 bases, leaving 4 bases of the junction unmatched. The CDR3 DNA follows: TGTGCCAGCAGCTTCGCGGGGGGGCGGGAGACCCAGTACTTC. As protein: CASSFAGGRETQYF.

This chain connects TRBV6-5 to TRBJ1-5; D is unresolved. The CDR3 runs 13 residues. Germline V gene data show CDR1 as MNHEY and CDR2 as SVGAGI. The V end lost 2 bases, the J end lost 5 bases, and 7 bases lay between the germline ends. CDR3 loop: CASSYQSDQPQHF. In DNA, the CDR3 is TGTGCCAGCAGTTACCAGTCTGATCAGCCCCAGCATTTT.

This chain links TRBV4-3 with TRBJ1-2; D gene uncertain. CDR1 is LGHNA and CDR2 is YSLEER in the germline V gene. Trimming shortened V by 1 base and J by 0 bases, and 12 bases separated the two germline ends. The CDR3 is 16 amino acids. The CDR3 protein is CASSQGLGRANYGYTF. The DNA of the CDR3 is TGCGCCAGCAGCCAAGGTCTGGGCCGCGCTAACTATGGCTACACCTTC.

This rearrangement joins TRBV10-3 to TRBJ1-2; 8 bases match TRBD1. The junction had 6 bases not matched to a gene; V was cut back by 3 bases and J by 0 bases. This CDR3 spans 16 amino acids. Per the germline V gene, CDR1 is ENHRY and CDR2 is SYGVKD. The CDR3 DNA is TGTGCCATCAGTGATAGGCAGGGGGCTGCTAACTATGGCTACACCTTC. This encodes CAISDRQGAANYGYTF.

The gene calls are TRBV6-5 and TRBJ2-1; 13 bases fit TRBD2. J gave up 6 bases and V 2 bases, and 4 bases lay outside the gene matches. There are 16 residues in the CDR3. The V gene's germline CDR1 is MNHEY and CDR2 SVGAGI. The CDR3: CASSYTSGRARNEQFF. The CDR3 DNA follows: TGTGCCAGCAGTTACACTAGCGGGAGGGCCCGCAATGAGCAGTTCTTC.

The rearrangement joins TRBV7-2 to TRBJ2-3; 12 bases line up with TRBD2. The CDR3 spans 16 residues. Germline V gene sequence: CDR1 SGHTA, CDR2 FQGNSA. The J segment lost 4 bases and the V segment lost 6 bases, leaving 8 bases of the junction unmatched. In nucleotides, the CDR3 is TGTGCCAGCAGAGCTAGCGGGGGGGCGGGGTCAGATACGCAGTATTTT. Translating it yields CASRASGGAGSDTQYF.

This chain connects TRBV11-2 to TRBJ1-2; D is unresolved. Trimming took off 0 bases at V and 4 bases at J, with 9 bases between the two ends. CDR3 length: 14 amino acids. CDR1 and CDR2 from the germline V gene are SGHAT and FQNNGV. The CDR3 nucleotides are TGTGCCAGCAGCTTAGATCGCGGAGGCTATGGCTACACCTTC. Its protein product is CASSLDRGGYGYTF. Variable domain in full (rest from reference TRBV11-2 and TRBJ1-2): EAGVAQSPRYKIIEKRQSVAFWCNPISGHATLYWYQQILGQGPKLLIQFQNNGVVDDSQLPKDRFSAERLKGVDSTLKIQPAKLEDSAVYLCASSLDRGGYGYTFGSGTRLTVV.

The chain combines TRBV14 with TRBJ2-3; D gene ambiguous. Trimming cost V 0 bases and J 0 bases, with 16 bases left between them. This CDR3 contains 18 residues. From germline, CDR1 is SGHDN and CDR2 FVKESK. Here the CDR3 DNA reads TGTGCCAGCAGCCAAGATTGGTTCAGTCCGGGTAGCACAGATACGCAGTATTTT. As protein: CASSQDWFSPGSTDTQYF.

The chain employs TRBV15 and TRBJ2-4; 9 nucleotides agree with TRBD2. Germline V CDR1 and CDR2: LNHNV, YYDKDF (reference sequence). The V gene end was trimmed by 3 bases and the J gene end by 2 bases; junction bases not matched to a gene: 17. The CDR3 is 20 amino acids. Written as DNA, the CDR3 is TGTGCCACCAGCAGCGTGTTTAGCGGGGGAACGGTTGTTACCAAAAACATTCAGTACTTC. Protein product: CATSSVFSGGTVVTKNIQYF.

The rearrangement joins TRBV9 to TRBJ1-4; TRBD1 is a possible D gene (5 bases). The V gene lost 0 bases and the J gene lost 3 bases, with 6 bases spanning the gap. The CDR3 length is 14 residues. Germline values: CDR1 SGDLS, CDR2 YYNGEE. The CDR3 reads CASSVAGSNEKLFF. The CDR3 DNA reads as TGTGCCAGCAGCGTAGCAGGGTCTAATGAAAAACTGTTTTTT.

The rearrangement joins TRBV9 to TRBJ2-5; 7 nucleotides line up with TRBD2. Germline V gives CDR1 SGDLS, CDR2 YYNGEE. V shed 2 bases, J shed 5 bases, and the junction held 9 bases outside the gene matches. The CDR3 totals 15 residues. CDR3 sequence (DNA): TGTGCCAGCAGCGTTCAAGGGAGGGGAGGCGAGACCCAGTACTTC. It specifies CASSVQGRGGETQYF.

This chain uses TRBV28 with TRBJ2-3, with 14 bases matching TRBD2. The CDR3 totals 20 residues. Germline CDR1 is MDHEN and CDR2 is SYDVKM. V lost 6 bases to trimming and J lost 4 bases; unmatched junction nucleotides: 18. Here the CDR3 DNA reads TGTGCCAGCAGCCGTCTCGGACTAGCGGGAGGATCGTTGGGCCCAGATACGCAGTATTTT. Its protein is CASSRLGLAGGSLGPDTQYF.

This rearrangement joins TRBV21-1 to TRBJ2-5; the table gives TRBD1 as D, unverified against the DNA. TRBV21-1 is described as a pseudogene. This CDR3 comprises 21 residues. The CDR3 spells CASSKAGFYLRRRGLKETQYF. In nucleotides, the CDR3 is TGTGCCAGCAGCAAAGCGGGCTTCTACCTACGCCGCAGGGGGCTAAAGGAGACCCAGTACTTC.

V and J are TRBV9 and TRBJ2-5; perhaps TRBD1 as D (5 bases). The V gene lost 4 bases and the J gene lost 1 base, with 14 bases spanning the gap. Germline assignment: CDR1 SGDLS and CDR2 YYNGEE. This CDR3 spans 15 amino acids. The CDR3 coding sequence is TGTGCCAGCAGCCCCAAAGTTGACAGCCAAGAGACCCAGTACTTC. It encodes CASSPKVDSQETQYF. The complete variable domain, with remaining parts taken from reference TRBV9 and TRBJ2-5, reads DSGVTQTPKHLITATGQRVTLRCSPRSGDLSVYWYQQSLDQGLQFLIQYYNGEERAKGNILERFSAQQFPDLHSELNLSSLELGDSALYFCASSPKVDSQETQYFGPGTRLLVL.

V gene TRBV18 combines with J gene TRBJ1-1, with TRBD1 identical over 9 bases. The germline V gene has CDR1 KGHSH and CDR2 LQKENI. J lost 2 bases, V lost 2 bases, and 6 bases had no gene match. CDR3 length: 16 residues. The CDR3, as DNA: TGTGCCAGCTCACCAACAGGGGGCCGATATAACACTGAAGCTTTCTTT. This encodes CASSPTGGRYNTEAFF.

This clone occurred a few times. The chain recombines TRBV12-1 with TRBJ1-2; TRBD1, the D gene given by the table, was not confirmed from the DNA. TRBV12-1 is deemed a pseudogene. The length of the CDR3 is 15 residues. CDR3 sequence reads: CASSRVLDRVRGYTF. CDR3 DNA: TGTGCCAGCAGCCGAGTACTCGACAGGGTGAGAGGCTACACCTTC.

The V and J genes are TRBV9 and TRBJ1-3; D unclear. The CDR3 contains 15 residues. The V and J ends lost 0 bases and 0 bases respectively, with 7 bases between them. CDR1 and CDR2 from the germline V gene are SGDLS and YYNGEE. CDR3 nucleotides: TGTGCCAGCAGCGTAGACTTGAACTCTGGAAACACCATATATTTT. It encodes CASSVDLNSGNTIYF.